This T cell receptor beta chain stems from a study of regulatory and conventional T cells in RAG deficiency. Study-wide results and limits: Omenn syndrome and CID/AS patients had around 100-fold fewer unique Treg TCR beta sequences, versus approximately 10-fold elsewhere.

Genomic DNA came from blood conventional CD4+ T cells gated CD25-low CD127-high. Sequenced by immunoSEQ multiplex PCR; TCRdb stores in-frame clones only, minus some. This table holds about 30,000 clones, roughly 96% found once. Only one count was recorded for this clone. The antigen remains unidentified. This CDR3 has 15 amino acids. Trimming cost V 3 bases and J 2 bases, with 12 bases left between them. Germline-derived CDR1 and CDR2 are KGHSH and LQKENI. This same sample was also part of a study on regulatory T cells. That source adds: Primers: 52 TRBV forward and 13 TRBJ reverse.

The sequencing sample was made of CD25- CD4+ T cells sorted from blood. This TCR was sampled from a human donor in good health. The chain couples TRBV18 to TRBJ2-3; a possible D gene is TRBD2 (5 bases). The chain's CDR3 is CASSPWESHTDTQYF. CDR3 bases: TGTGCCAGCTCACCGTGGGAGAGCCACACAGATACGCAGTATTTT. Full variable domain (missing parts from reference TRBV18 and TRBJ2-3): NAGVMQNPRHLVRRRGQEARLRCSPMKGHSHVYWYRQLPEEGLKFMVYLQKENIIDESGMPKERFSAEFPKEGPSILRIQQVVRGDSAAYFCASSPWESHTDTQYFGPGTRLTVL.